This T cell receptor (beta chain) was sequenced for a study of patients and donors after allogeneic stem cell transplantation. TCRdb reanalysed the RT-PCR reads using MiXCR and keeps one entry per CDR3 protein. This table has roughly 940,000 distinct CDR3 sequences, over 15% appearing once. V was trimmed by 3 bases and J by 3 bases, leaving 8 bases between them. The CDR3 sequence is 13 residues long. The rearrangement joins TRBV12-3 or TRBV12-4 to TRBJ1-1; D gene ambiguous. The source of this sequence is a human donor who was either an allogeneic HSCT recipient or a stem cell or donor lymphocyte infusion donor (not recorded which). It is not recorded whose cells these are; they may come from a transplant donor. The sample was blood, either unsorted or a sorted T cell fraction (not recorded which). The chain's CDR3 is CASSLGYHTEAFF. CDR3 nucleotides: TGTGCCAGCAGTTTGGGCTACCACACTGAAGCTTTCTTT.